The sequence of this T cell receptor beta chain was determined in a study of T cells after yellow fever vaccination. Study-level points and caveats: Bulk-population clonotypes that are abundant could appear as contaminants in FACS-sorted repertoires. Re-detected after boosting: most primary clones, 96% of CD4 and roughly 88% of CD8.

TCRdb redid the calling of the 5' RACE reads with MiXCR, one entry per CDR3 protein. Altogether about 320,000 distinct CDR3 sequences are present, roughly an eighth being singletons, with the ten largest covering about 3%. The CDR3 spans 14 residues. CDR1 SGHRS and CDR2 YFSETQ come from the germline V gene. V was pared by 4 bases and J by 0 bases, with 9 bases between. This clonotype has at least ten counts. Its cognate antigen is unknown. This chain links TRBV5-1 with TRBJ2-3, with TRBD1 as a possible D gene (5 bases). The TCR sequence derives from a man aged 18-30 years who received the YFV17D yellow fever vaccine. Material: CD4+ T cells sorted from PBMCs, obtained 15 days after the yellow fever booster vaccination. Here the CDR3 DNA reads TGCGCCAGCAGCGGACAACCTAGCACAGATACGCAGTATTTT. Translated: CASSGQPSTDTQYF.